Listed below are T cell receptor beta chains from one sample, sequenced in a study of blood T cell repertoires in COVID-19. The assay was immunoSEQ multiplex PCR, and TCRdb's table has in-frame clones only and misses some. Of 85,000 to 110,000 clones in the sample, more than 70% were seen once. Sequenced: peripheral blood. All receptors come from a woman aged 55-70 years with acute or convalescent COVID-19. The conserved cysteine and the conserved F or W are not part of the CDR3 here. A D gene is named only where the DNA matches it firmly. Some rows have no size entry. The others give once, few or many, or a class for an expanded clone.

abundance	v_gene	j_gene	d_gene	CDR3aa
.	TRBV2	TRBJ1-5	.	ASSEQGSNQPQH
once	TRBV5-1	TRBJ1-2	.	ASSLGPQTGSGYT
.	TRBV27	TRBJ1-1	.	ASSSAAGGGAF
.	TRBV10-3	TRBJ2-5	.	AISASAEETQY
.	TRBV3-1/TRBV3-2	TRBJ1-5	.	ASSLGQNSNQPQH
.	TRBV6-4	TRBJ2-1	TRBD2	ASSLGRTSGHNEQF
.	TRBV7-8	TRBJ1-5	.	ASSLPRVVALDYSNQPQH
.	TRBV7-3	TRBJ2-5	.	ASSPGSAETQY
.	TRBV6-6	TRBJ1-3	.	ASSRFGRKSGASGNTIY
.	TRBV2	TRBJ2-1	TRBD2	ASSARSGGYNEQF
.	TRBV9	TRBJ2-1	.	ASSPRRSQVLWLAYNEQF
.	TRBV19	TRBJ1-2	TRBD1	ASSGGQGYRYT
.	TRBV27	TRBJ2-1	.	ASSPTFGEVYNEQF